These 20 T cell receptor beta chains came from one sample sequenced in a study of T cells in Graves' hyperthyroidism and ophthalmopathy. Amplification targeted TCR beta CDR3 regions from RNA transcripts. First-round RT-PCR with HTBI primers amplified the TCR CDR3 region. MiXCR was run by TCRdb on the multiplex PCR reads, yielding one entry per CDR3 protein. The sample lists about 210,000 distinct CDR3 sequences; about a sixth were seen once. Sequenced sample: blood. These receptor sequences come from a man aged 50-59 years with Graves' hyperthyroidism.

This clonotype has at least ten counts. The chain links TRBV29-1 to TRBJ2-1; D call uncertain. The CDR3 contains 13 residues. Germline CDR1 is SQVTM and CDR2 is ANQGSEA. V was pared by 7 bases and J by 9 bases, with 19 bases between. The CDR3: CSALGPPVGEQFF. The CDR3 region has the DNA TGCAGCGCTCTCGGACCCCCGGTGGGTGAGCAGTTCTTC.

This clonotype was detected only a few times. V gene TRBV29-1 combines with J gene TRBJ2-2, with D uncertain. This CDR3 spans 12 amino acids. With 4 bases removed from V and 4 bases from J, the gap between germline ends came to 7 bases. From germline, CDR1 is SQVTM and CDR2 ANQGSEA. CDR3 residues: CSVGSVTGELFF. The CDR3 DNA is TGCAGCGTTGGCAGCGTCACCGGGGAGCTGTTTTTT.

This clonotype was observed a handful of times. V usage is TRBV9 and J usage is TRBJ1-1; tentative D call: TRBD1 (6 bases). The CDR3 length is 15 residues. Trimming took 0 bases from V and 3 from J, leaving 12 bases between them. Germline CDR1 is SGDLS and CDR2 is YYNGEE. The CDR3 DNA is TGTGCCAGCAGCGTAGAAGGGGGGGGGTACACTGAAGCTTTCTTT. Its translation: CASSVEGGGYTEAFF.

The V and J genes are TRBV5-1 and TRBJ1-4; weak D call: TRBD1 (5 bases). Germline CDR1 is SGHRS and CDR2 is YFSETQ. The CDR3 totals 15 residues. Trimming stripped 0 bases from V and 7 bases from J, with 13 bases between. The CDR3 loop is CASSLVAGSSEKLFF. CDR3 DNA: TGCGCCAGCAGCTTGGTGGCAGGGTCGAGTGAAAAACTGTTTTTT. Looking up the rest from reference TRBV5-1 and TRBJ1-4 gives the full variable domain: KAGVTQTPRYLIKTRGQQVTLSCSPISGHRSVSWYQQTPGQGLQFLFEYFSETQRNKGNFPGRFSGRQFSNSRSEMNVSTLELGDSALYLCASSLVAGSSEKLFFGSGTQLSVL.

This clonotype was counted ten times or more. The rearrangement links TRBV12-5 to TRBJ1-1; D is possibly TRBD1 (6 bases). The ends were cut back, 3 bases at V and 7 bases at J, with 21 bases in the middle. Germline V lookup: CDR1 LGHNT, CDR2 FRNRAP. The CDR3 has 16 residues. DNA for the CDR3: TGTGCTAGTGGTTTCTGGGGGCTGGGGGCAACAGTTGAAGCTTTCTTT. It encodes CASGFWGLGATVEAFF. Full variable domain (rest looked up from reference TRBV12-5 and TRBJ1-1): DARVTQTPRHKVTEMGQEVTMRCQPILGHNTVFWYRQTMMQGLELLAYFRNRAPLDDSGMPKDRFSAEMPDATLATLKIQPSEPRDSAVYFCASGFWGLGATVEAFFGQGTRLTVV.

This clonotype was seen ten or more times. This sequence joins TRBV5-1 and TRBJ2-7; possibly TRBD2 for D (5 bases). V gave up 4 bases and J gave up 4 bases, with 18 bases separating them. The CDR3 contains 15 residues. The germline V gene has CDR1 SGHRS and CDR2 YFSETQ. CDR3 bases: TGCGCCAGCAGCCCGGGTCTTGGGAGTGGGTACGAGCAGTACTTC. This encodes CASSPGLGSGYEQYF. The full variable domain, with the rest looked up from reference TRBV5-1 and TRBJ2-7, is KAGVTQTPRYLIKTRGQQVTLSCSPISGHRSVSWYQQTPGQGLQFLFEYFSETQRNKGNFPGRFSGRQFSNSRSEMNVSTLELGDSALYLCASSPGLGSGYEQYFGPGTRLTVT.

The chain couples TRBV6-1 to TRBJ2-7, with a possible D match to TRBD2 (6 bases). The ends were cut back, 7 bases at V and 4 bases at J, with 17 bases in the middle. The CDR3 contains 14 residues. Germline assignment: CDR1 MNHNS and CDR2 SASEGT. This CDR3 is CASMRERGLYEQYF. In DNA form, the CDR3 reads TGTGCCAGCATGAGAGAACGGGGGTTATACGAGCAGTACTTC.

This clonotype was observed many times. The V gene is TRBV7-9, the J gene TRBJ1-1; a possible D gene is TRBD1 (5 bases). CDR3 size: 16 residues. Deletions cut 1 base from V and 6 bases from J, with 18 bases between. Germline CDR1 SEHNR, CDR2 FQNEAQ (reference sequence). As DNA, the CDR3 is TGTGCCAGCAGCTTAGGGGCAGGGTTTTCGGGCGCTGAAGCTTTCTTT. This encodes CASSLGAGFSGAEAFF.

This clonotype was observed a handful of times. The CDR3 is CSARPGSPDTQYF. The CDR3 DNA is TGCAGTGCTAGGCCAGGGTCCCCAGATACGCAGTATTTT. The chain links TRBV20-1 to TRBJ2-3, with a possible D match to TRBD1 (5 bases). The CDR3 runs to 13 residues. Between the trimmed V and J ends, which lost 3 bases and 4 bases, there was a span of 11 bases. Germline loops: CDR1 DFQATT, CDR2 SNEGSKA (reference sequence).

This clonotype has a handful of counts. The chain employs TRBV3-1 and TRBJ1-4; D might be TRBD1 (6 bases). V lost 3 bases and J lost 6, with 17 bases in between. The CDR3 consists of 16 residues. In germline, CDR1 is LGHDT, CDR2 YNNKEL (reference sequence). The CDR3 here is CASSQSGTSPDEKLFF. The CDR3 DNA is TGTGCCAGCAGCCAGTCCGGGACAAGTCCCGATGAAAAACTGTTTTTT.

For this clonotype: This could be a read error, since a much larger clone is one nucleotide away. This rearrangement joins TRBV30 to TRBJ2-2; TRBD1 matches at 7 bases. The CDR3 is 14 amino acids. CDR1 and CDR2 (germline): GTSNPN, SVGIG (reference sequence). CDR3 residues: CAWSVKGGTGELLF. In nucleotides, the CDR3 is TGTGCCTGGAGTGTCAAAGGGGGCACCGGGGAGCTGCTTTTT.

This chain connects TRBV11-2 to TRBJ2-2; unclear D gene. In germline, CDR1 is SGHAT, CDR2 FQNNGV. The CDR3 contains 12 residues. Trimming cost V 2 bases and J 11 bases, with 9 bases left between them. The DNA of the CDR3 is TGTGCCAGCAGCTTAAGCCTGACAGAGCTGTTTTTT. It specifies CASSLSLTELFF.

The CDR3 loop is CASSSDAYEQYF. CDR3 nucleotide sequence: TGTGCCAGCAGCTCAGACGCCTACGAGCAGTACTTC. This rearrangement joins TRBV11-2 to TRBJ2-7; D not certain. CDR3 length equals 12 residues. Trimming removed 4 bases from V and 2 bases from J, with 6 bases in between. Germline CDR1 SGHAT, CDR2 FQNNGV.

The V and J genes are TRBV29-1 and TRBJ1-2; possible D gene TRBD1, 5 bases. CDR1 is SQVTM, CDR2 ANQGSEA, per germline. The CDR3 has 13 residues. V lost 1 base and J lost 6, with 12 bases in between. This chain's CDR3 is CSVEGGAGDGYTF. The CDR3 nucleotides read TGCAGCGTTGAAGGGGGCGCAGGAGATGGCTACACCTTC.

The chain couples TRBV12-3 or TRBV12-4 to TRBJ2-3; D is perhaps TRBD1 (5 bases). This CDR3 comprises 12 residues. V lost 6 bases and J lost 6, with 10 bases in between. The CDR3 DNA is TGTGCCAGCAGAGGGGCGGCGGATACGCAGTATTTT. This gives the protein CASRGAADTQYF.

The V and J genes are TRBV11-3 and TRBJ1-3; D gene ambiguous. Deletions cut 1 base from V and 4 bases from J, with 11 bases between. The CDR3 runs to 15 residues. Germline assignment: CDR1 SGHNT and CDR2 YENEEA. In DNA, the CDR3 is TGTGCCAGCAGCTTAGGACCGGAATTCGGAAACACCATATATTTT. This gives the protein CASSLGPEFGNTIYF.

This clonotype has at least ten counts. J is TRBJ2-1 and V is TRBV6-2 or TRBV6-3; a possible D gene is TRBD2 (6 bases). The CDR3 contains 14 residues. Trimming cost V 0 bases and J 10 bases, with 13 bases left between them. CDR1 and CDR2 from the germline V gene are MNHEY and SVGEGT. The CDR3 DNA follows: TGTGCCAGCAGTTACTCGGAGGGGCTAGGCGAGCAGTTCTTC. It yields the protein CASSYSEGLGEQFF.

The chain is built from TRBV24-1 and TRBJ2-1, with D perhaps TRBD2 (5 bases). CDR1 KGHDR and CDR2 SFDVKD come from the germline V gene. V dropped 4 bases and J dropped 6 bases, with 24 bases sitting between them. The CDR3 extends over 18 amino acids. CDR3 DNA sequence: TGTGCCACCAGTGACCACGGTGGTAGCGTCACCCGAATCAATGAGCAGTTCTTC. This sequence encodes CATSDHGGSVTRINEQFF.

Note on this clonotype: A clone one base away is much larger, so this may be a read error. The CDR3 sequence is CASSLLHSGSRDEQFF. DNA for the CDR3: TGTGCCAGCAGTTTACTTCATAGCGGGAGTAGGGATGAGCAGTTCTTC. The chain links TRBV27 to TRBJ2-1, with 9 bases matching TRBD2. Per the germline V gene, CDR1 is MNHEY and CDR2 is SMNVEV (reference sequence). This CDR3 region has 16 residues. Unmatched junction bases numbered 10, after V lost 2 bases and J lost 8 bases.

This clonotype was observed at least ten times. This sequence joins TRBV28 and TRBJ2-5, with TRBD1 identical over 9 bases. V was pared by 6 bases and J by 4 bases, with 3 bases of the junction left unmatched. The germline V gene has CDR1 MDHEN and CDR2 SYDVKM. The CDR3 totals 13 residues. The CDR3 sequence is CASSLTGGETQYF. The CDR3 nucleotides read TGTGCCAGCAGCTTGACAGGGGGAGAGACCCAGTACTTC.